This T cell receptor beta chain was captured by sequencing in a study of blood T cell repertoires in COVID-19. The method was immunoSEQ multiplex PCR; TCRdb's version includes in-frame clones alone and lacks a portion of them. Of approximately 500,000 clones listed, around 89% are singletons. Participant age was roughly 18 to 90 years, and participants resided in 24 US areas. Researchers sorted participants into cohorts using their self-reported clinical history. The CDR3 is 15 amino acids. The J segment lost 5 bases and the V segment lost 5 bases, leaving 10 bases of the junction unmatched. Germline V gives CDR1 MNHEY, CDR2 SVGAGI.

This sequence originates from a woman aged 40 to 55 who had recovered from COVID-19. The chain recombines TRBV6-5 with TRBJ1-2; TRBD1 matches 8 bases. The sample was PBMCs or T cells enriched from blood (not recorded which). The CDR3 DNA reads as TGTGCCAGCAGTCTACGCTTGACAGGGGAATATGGCTACACCTTC. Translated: CASSLRLTGEYGYTF.